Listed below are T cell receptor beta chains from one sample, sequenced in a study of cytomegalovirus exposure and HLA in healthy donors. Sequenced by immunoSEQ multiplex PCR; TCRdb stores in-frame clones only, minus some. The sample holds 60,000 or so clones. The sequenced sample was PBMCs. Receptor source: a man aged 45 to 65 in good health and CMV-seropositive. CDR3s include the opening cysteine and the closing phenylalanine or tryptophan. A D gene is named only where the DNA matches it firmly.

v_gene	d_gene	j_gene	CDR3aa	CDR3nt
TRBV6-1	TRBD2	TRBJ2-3	CASSGLAGRTDTQYF	TGTGCCAGCAGTGGACTAGCGGGGCGCACAGATACGCAGTATTTT
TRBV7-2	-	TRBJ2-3	CASSSPRGITDTQYF	TGTGCCAGCAGCTCCCCACGGGGGATCACAGATACGCAGTATTTT
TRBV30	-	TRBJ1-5	CAWSVGGYNQPQHF	TGTGCCTGGAGTGTTGGAGGGTATAATCAGCCCCAGCATTTT
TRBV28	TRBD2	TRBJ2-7	CASTGSGTSGYEQYF	TGTGCCAGTACTGGTTCCGGGACTAGCGGCTACGAGCAGTACTTC
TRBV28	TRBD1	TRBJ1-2	CASSLGGQSYGYTF	TGTGCCAGCAGTTTAGGGGGACAGTCCTATGGCTACACCTTC
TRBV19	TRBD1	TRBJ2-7	CASSLGQGIFYEQYF	TGTGCCAGTAGTCTGGGACAGGGTATATTCTACGAGCAGTACTTC
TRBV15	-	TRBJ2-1	CATSRDGGGARNEQFF	TGTGCCACCAGCAGGGATGGAGGGGGGGCCAGGAATGAGCAGTTCTTC
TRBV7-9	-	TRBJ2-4	CASSLGTTKKDIQYF	TGTGCCAGCAGCTTAGGGACAACCAAGAAGGACATTCAGTACTTC
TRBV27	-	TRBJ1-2	CASSFVIGVGYTF	TGTGCCAGCAGTTTCGTGATAGGGGTGGGCTACACCTTC
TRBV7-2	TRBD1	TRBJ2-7	CASSLQGAKDEQYF	TGTGCCAGCAGCTTACAGGGGGCTAAGGACGAGCAGTACTTC
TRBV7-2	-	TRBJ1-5	CASSPGGYSNQPQHF	TGTGCCAGCAGCCCCGGGGGATATAGCAATCAGCCCCAGCATTTT
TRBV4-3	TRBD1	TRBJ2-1	CASSQDRRPTGDEQFF	TGCGCCAGCAGCCAAGACCGCAGACCAACAGGGGATGAGCAGTTCTTC
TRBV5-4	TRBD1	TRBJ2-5	CASSWETGEETQYF	TGTGCCAGCAGCTGGGAGACAGGGGAGGAGACCCAGTACTTC
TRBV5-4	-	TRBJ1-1	CASSARGGNTEAFF	TGTGCCAGCAGCGCGAGAGGAGGGAACACTGAAGCTTTCTTT
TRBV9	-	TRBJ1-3	CASSVSPQAGNTIYF	TGTGCCAGCAGCGTTTCCCCACAGGCTGGAAACACCATATATTTT
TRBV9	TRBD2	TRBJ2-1	CASTKTSGEYNEQFF	TGTGCCAGCACCAAGACTAGCGGGGAGTACAATGAGCAGTTCTTC
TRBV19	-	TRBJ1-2	CASSIGQIIRDFNYGYTF	TGTGCCAGTAGTATCGGCCAAATTATCAGGGACTTTAACTATGGCTACACCTTC
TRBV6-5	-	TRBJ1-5	CASRRGGGNQPQHF	TGTGCCAGCAGGCGCGGGGGAGGTAATCAGCCCCAGCATTTT
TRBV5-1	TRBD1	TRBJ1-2	CASSPQGVEGYTF	TGCGCCAGCAGCCCACAGGGGGTGGAAGGCTACACCTTC
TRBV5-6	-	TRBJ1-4	CASSPGPGREKLFF	TGTGCCAGCAGCCCTGGACCAGGGCGGGAAAAACTGTTTTTT
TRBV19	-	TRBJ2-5	CASKPRGSRETQYF	TGTGCCAGTAAGCCCAGGGGTTCAAGAGAGACCCAGTACTTC
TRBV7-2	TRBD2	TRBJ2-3	CASSWRGLAGGDTQYF	TGTGCCAGCAGCTGGAGGGGCCTAGCGGGGGGAGATACGCAGTATTTT
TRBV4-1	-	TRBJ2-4	CASSPQKGGAKNIQYF	TGCGCCAGCAGCCCTCAAAAGGGGGGGGCCAAAAACATTCAGTACTTC
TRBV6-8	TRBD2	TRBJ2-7	CAMRGTSGYYEQYF	TGTGCCATGAGGGGTACTAGCGGATACTACGAGCAGTACTTC